These T cell receptor beta chains were read from a single sample in a study of cytomegalovirus exposure and HLA in healthy donors. Clones were sequenced by immunoSEQ multiplex PCR, and TCRdb holds only the in-frame ones, with some missing. This sample carries 60,000 to 85,000 clones, 96% of them seen once, and the ten largest clones take more than 4%. The sample taken for sequencing was PBMCs. Source of these receptors: a woman between 18 and 29 years old in good health and CMV-seropositive. Both conserved end residues are part of each CDR3. D genes are given only for firm matches.

TRBD1	18	TRBJ1-5	TRBV7-8	CASSNRGFLEGGNQPQHF	TGTGCCAGCAGTAACAGGGGGTTCCTCGAAGGTGGCAATCAGCCCCAGCATTTT
-	15	TRBJ2-1	TRBV6-5	CASSYSGGLGNEQFF	TGTGCCAGCAGTTACTCTGGAGGTTTGGGGAATGAGCAGTTCTTC
-	14	TRBJ2-2	TRBV6-4	CASSKETNTGELFF	TGTGCCAGCAGTAAGGAGACCAACACCGGGGAGCTGTTTTTT
-	14	TRBJ2-7	TRBV27	CATATRDSPYEQYF	TGTGCCACCGCGACAAGGGACTCCCCTTACGAGCAGTACTTC
TRBD2	15	TRBJ2-7	TRBV11-2	CASSSLGGREGEQYF	TGTGCCAGCAGCTCGCTAGGTGGGAGGGAGGGGGAGCAGTACTTC
TRBD2	17	TRBJ2-1	TRBV11-2	CASSLGASGSNHNEQFF	TGTGCCAGCAGCTTAGGGGCTAGCGGGAGTAACCACAATGAGCAGTTCTTC
TRBD2	16	TRBJ2-7	TRBV19	CASSSPSGRSTYEQYF	TGTGCCAGTAGCTCGCCCAGCGGGAGGTCTACCTACGAGCAGTACTTC
-	16	TRBJ2-1	TRBV7-3	CASSPDLAAAYNEQFF	TGTGCCAGCAGCCCAGACCTAGCTGCTGCCTACAATGAGCAGTTCTTC
-	12	TRBJ1-1	TRBV7-9	CASSSQGPEAFF	TGTGCCAGCAGCTCGCAGGGGCCTGAAGCTTTCTTT
-	15	TRBJ1-4	TRBV6-1	CASSERQRPNEKLFF	TGTGCCAGCAGTGAGAGGCAAAGGCCAAATGAAAAACTGTTTTTT